The present TCR beta chain was sequenced within a study of glioma-infiltrating T cells after dendritic cell vaccination (dated by TCRdb to about 2016). Turning to the overall study: Of the 15 glioblastoma patients in the cohort, all drawn from Phase I and II dendritic cell vaccination trials, 9 were newly diagnosed and 6 had recurrent disease. In glioblastoma patients vaccinated with dendritic cells, deep sequencing of TCR beta CDR3 regions served to measure tumor-infiltrating lymphocyte content and to compare repertoires between tumor and blood. Three intradermal dendritic cell vaccine injections were administered to patients at biweekly intervals in the arm below the axilla. Between about 2002 and 2013, the patients were given dendritic cell vaccination pulsed with autologous tumor lysate. Survival after dendritic cell vaccination was correlated with TCR sequencing metrics, including TIL content and tumor-blood repertoire overlap. The vaccine was prepared from monocyte-derived dendritic cells that were cultured for 6 to 7 days with IL-4 and GM-CSF and then pulsed overnight with autologous tumor lysate.

In regard to this clone: Its antigen is currently not known. No base-level quality is on record; no much larger clone is a single base apart.

V loses 5 bases at its end and J loses 3 bases; junction bases beyond the gene matches: 2. Reading from cysteine to phenylalanine, the CDR3 counts 14 amino acids. Just CDR3 DNA is preserved here, 42 bases in frame from base 1. Based on the germline V gene, the CDR1 and CDR2 sequences are SNHLY and FYNNEI. The sample's time point label, in plain terms: after dendritic cell vaccination, including at tumor progression/relapse. Selection of patients required sufficient residual fresh-frozen tumor tissue and over two years of available survival data. Although molecular status otherwise differed among the glioblastoma patients, no patient had an isocitrate dehydrogenase mutation. PBMC were collected before vaccination, two weeks after the third vaccination, and at tumor progression if progression occurred. Genomic DNA was extracted with the Qiagen DNeasy Blood extraction Kit. TCRB CDR3 regions were amplified from about 2 ug genomic DNA, or all available DNA if less, using the immunoSEQ assay. Multiplex PCR used 60 forward primers for TCR V beta segments and 13 reverse primers for J beta segments. To estimate reads per starting template, synthetic control templates were spiked into each sample at limiting dilution. The Illumina HiSeq System generated 87 bp sequencing reads. Per the source publication's procedure: PCR and sequencing errors were removed by merging closely related sequences with a nearest neighbor algorithm. TCR overlap was measured as the percentage of unique tumor TCR beta sequences that were also present in the peripheral blood of the same patient. Held by TCRdb, this immuneACCESS table contains in-frame sequences only and omits some clones. Under half of the omission traces to an unresolved V gene where checked; the cause of the rest is unknown. V, J and clone size were drawn from that table, and D and trimming were deduced from the DNA. The sample table lists more than 95,000 clones, 90% of them with a count of one. The top ten hold approximately 2.7% of the sample.

Overall results and qualifications from the work: After dendritic cell vaccination, a higher estimated pretreatment TIL content predicted longer time to progression and overall survival. TCR clonality showed no direct relationship with survival, which suggests that a diverse polyclonal response may matter. The cohort was small and heterogeneous, with few patients having full blood and tumor sets and even fewer initial-recurrent tumor pairs. The response model built on TCR overlap across three groups was characterized as speculative, with prospective validation still needed.

The TCR sequence derives from a human donor with glioblastoma. The sample was blood, taken after dendritic cell vaccination. The rearrangement joined TRBV2 to TRBJ2-5; TRBD1 lines up with 11 middle nucleotides. CDR3 protein: CASSRDRGEETQYF. The sequence in DNA is TGTGCCAGCAGTCGGGACAGGGGGGAAGAGACCCAGTACTTC. Full variable domain (CDR3 extended with the reference TRBV2 and TRBJ2-5 proteins): EPEVTQTPSHQVTQMGQEVILRCVPISNHLYFYWYRQILGQKVEFLVSFYNNEISEKSEIFDDQFSVERPDGSNFTLKIRSTKLEDSAMYFCASSRDRGEETQYFGPGTRLLVL.